This T cell receptor beta chain is drawn from a study of patients and donors after allogeneic stem cell transplantation. This clonotype was found a few times. TCRdb reprocessed the RT-PCR reads via MiXCR and lists one record per CDR3 protein. Of approximately 160,000 distinct CDR3 sequences listed, approximately 25% are singletons. CDR3 length: 14 residues. Deletions cut 3 bases from V and 7 bases from J, with 15 bases between. Germline CDR1 reads KGHSH; CDR2 reads LQKENI. The sequenced material came from blood, either unsorted or a sorted T cell fraction (not recorded which). The sequence was obtained from a human donor who was either an allogeneic HSCT recipient or a stem cell or donor lymphocyte infusion donor (not recorded which). It is not recorded whose cells these are; they may come from a transplant donor. The chain joins TRBV18 to TRBJ1-2, with D unresolved. The DNA for the CDR3 is TGTGCCAGCTCACCTCGGTCCAGAGCGCGTGGCTACACCTTC. The encoded protein is CASSPRSRARGYTF.